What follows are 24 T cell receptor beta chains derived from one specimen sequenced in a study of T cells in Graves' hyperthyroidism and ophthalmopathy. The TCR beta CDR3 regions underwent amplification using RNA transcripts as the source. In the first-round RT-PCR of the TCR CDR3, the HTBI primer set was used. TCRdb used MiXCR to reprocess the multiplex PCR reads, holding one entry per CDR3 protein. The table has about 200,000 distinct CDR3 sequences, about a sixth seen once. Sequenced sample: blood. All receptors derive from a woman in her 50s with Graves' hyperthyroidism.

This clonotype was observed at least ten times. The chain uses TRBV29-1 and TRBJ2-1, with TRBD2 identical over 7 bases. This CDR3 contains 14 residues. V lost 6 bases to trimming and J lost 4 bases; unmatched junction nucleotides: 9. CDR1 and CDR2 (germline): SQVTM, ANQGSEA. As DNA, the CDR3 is TGCAGCGTGGGGAGGGACGTGCAGTACAATGAGCAGTTCTTC. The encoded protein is CSVGRDVQYNEQFF.

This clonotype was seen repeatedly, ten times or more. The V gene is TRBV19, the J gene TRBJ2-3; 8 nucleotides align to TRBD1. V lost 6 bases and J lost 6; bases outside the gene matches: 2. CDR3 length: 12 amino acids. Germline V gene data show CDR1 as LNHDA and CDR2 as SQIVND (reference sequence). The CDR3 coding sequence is TGTGCCAGTAGCCAGGGGGCGGATACGCAGTATTTT. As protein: CASSQGADTQYF. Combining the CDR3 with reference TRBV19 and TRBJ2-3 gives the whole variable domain DGGITQSPKYLFRKEGQNVTLSCEQNLNHDAMYWYRQDPGQGLRLIYYSQIVNDFQKGDIAEGYSVSREKKESFPLTVTSAQKNPTAFYLCASSQGADTQYFGPGTRLTVL.

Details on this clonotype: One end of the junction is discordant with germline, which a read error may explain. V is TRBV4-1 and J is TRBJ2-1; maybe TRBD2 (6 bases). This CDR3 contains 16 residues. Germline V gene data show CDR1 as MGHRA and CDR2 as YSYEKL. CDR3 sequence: CANSQDFSGSGNEQFF. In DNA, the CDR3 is TGCGCCAACAGCCAAGATTTTTCCGGGAGTGGCAATGAGCAGTTCTTC.

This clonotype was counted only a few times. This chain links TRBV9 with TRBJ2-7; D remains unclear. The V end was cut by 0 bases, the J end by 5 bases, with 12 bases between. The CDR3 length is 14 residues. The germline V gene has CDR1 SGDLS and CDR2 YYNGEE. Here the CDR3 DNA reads TGTGCCAGCAGCGTAGGGGGTGGGATCGACGAGCAGTACTTC. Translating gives CASSVGGGIDEQYF.

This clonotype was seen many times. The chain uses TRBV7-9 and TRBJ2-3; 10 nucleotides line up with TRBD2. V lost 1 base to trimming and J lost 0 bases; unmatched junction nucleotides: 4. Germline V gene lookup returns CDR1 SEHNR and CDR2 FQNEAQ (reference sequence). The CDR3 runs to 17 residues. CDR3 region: CASSLVATSGSTDTQYF. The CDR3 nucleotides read TGTGCCAGCAGCTTAGTCGCGACTAGCGGGAGCACAGATACGCAGTATTTT.

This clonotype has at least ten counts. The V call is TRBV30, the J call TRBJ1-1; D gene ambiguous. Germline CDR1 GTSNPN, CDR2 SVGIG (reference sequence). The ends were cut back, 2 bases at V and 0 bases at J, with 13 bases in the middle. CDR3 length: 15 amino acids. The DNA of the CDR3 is TGTGCCTGGAGTCCTTTCTATAGCATGAACACTGAAGCTTTCTTT. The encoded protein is CAWSPFYSMNTEAFF.

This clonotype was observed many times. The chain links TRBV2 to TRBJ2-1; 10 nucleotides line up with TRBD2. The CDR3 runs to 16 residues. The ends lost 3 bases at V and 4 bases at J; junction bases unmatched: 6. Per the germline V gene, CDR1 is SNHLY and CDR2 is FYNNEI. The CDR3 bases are TGTGCCAGCAGTGACCTGGGACTAGCGACATACAATGAGCAGTTCTTC. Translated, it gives CASSDLGLATYNEQFF. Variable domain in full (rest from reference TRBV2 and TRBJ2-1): EPEVTQTPSHQVTQMGQEVILRCVPISNHLYFYWYRQILGQKVEFLVSFYNNEISEKSEIFDDQFSVERPDGSNFTLKIRSTKLEDSAMYFCASSDLGLATYNEQFFGPGTRLTVL.

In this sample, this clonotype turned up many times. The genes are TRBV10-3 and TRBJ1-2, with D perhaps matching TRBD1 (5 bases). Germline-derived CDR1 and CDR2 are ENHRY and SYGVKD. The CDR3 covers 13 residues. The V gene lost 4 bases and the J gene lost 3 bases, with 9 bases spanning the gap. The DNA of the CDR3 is TGTGCCATCAGTGGGGGCGATGACTATGGCTACACCTTC. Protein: CAISGGDDYGYTF.

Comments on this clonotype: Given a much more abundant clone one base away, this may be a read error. The CDR3 is CAQILTQSNYGYTF. Here the CDR3 DNA reads TGTGCCCAGATTCTGACACAGTCTAACTATGGCTACACCTTC. The chain is built from TRBV30 and TRBJ1-2; D gene uncertain. The CDR3 length is 14 residues. V gave up 8 bases and J gave up 0 bases, with 16 bases separating them. Germline values: CDR1 GTSNPN, CDR2 SVGIG (reference sequence). The complete variable domain, with remaining parts taken from reference TRBV30 and TRBJ1-2, reads SQTIHQWPATLVQPVGSPLSLECTVEGTSNPNLYWYRQAAGRGLQLLFYSVGIGQISSEVPQNLSASRPQDRQFILSSKKLLLSDSGFYLCAQILTQSNYGYTFGSGTRLTVV.

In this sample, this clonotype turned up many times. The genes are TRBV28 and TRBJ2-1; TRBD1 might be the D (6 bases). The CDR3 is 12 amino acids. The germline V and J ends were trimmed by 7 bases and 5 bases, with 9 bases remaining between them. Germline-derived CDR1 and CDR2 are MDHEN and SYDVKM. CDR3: CASTDSDNEQFF. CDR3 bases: TGTGCCAGCACGGACAGTGACAATGAGCAGTTCTTC.

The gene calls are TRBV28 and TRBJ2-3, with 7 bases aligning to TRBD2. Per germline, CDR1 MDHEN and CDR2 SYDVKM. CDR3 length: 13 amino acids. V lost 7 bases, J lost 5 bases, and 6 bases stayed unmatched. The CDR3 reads CASTPGGRDTQYF. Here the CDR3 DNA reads TGTGCCAGCACCCCGGGGGGTAGAGATACGCAGTATTTT.

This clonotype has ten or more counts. CDR3 amino acids: CASRGGSNQPQHF. CDR3 DNA: TGTGCCAGCCGCGGGGGGAGCAATCAGCCCCAGCATTTT. V and J are TRBV6-1 and TRBJ1-5, with a tentative D call TRBD1 (5 bases). Germline values: CDR1 MNHNS, CDR2 SASEGT. V was cut by 8 bases and J by 1 base, with 9 bases left in between. The CDR3 totals 13 residues.

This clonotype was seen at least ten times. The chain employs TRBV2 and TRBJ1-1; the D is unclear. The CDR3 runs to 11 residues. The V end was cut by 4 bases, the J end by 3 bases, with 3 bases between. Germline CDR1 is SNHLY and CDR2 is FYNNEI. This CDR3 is CASSAHTEAFF. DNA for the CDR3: TGTGCCAGCAGTGCACACACTGAAGCTTTCTTT. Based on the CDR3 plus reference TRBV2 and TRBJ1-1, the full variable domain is EPEVTQTPSHQVTQMGQEVILRCVPISNHLYFYWYRQILGQKVEFLVSFYNNEISEKSEIFDDQFSVERPDGSNFTLKIRSTKLEDSAMYFCASSAHTEAFFGQGTRLTVV.

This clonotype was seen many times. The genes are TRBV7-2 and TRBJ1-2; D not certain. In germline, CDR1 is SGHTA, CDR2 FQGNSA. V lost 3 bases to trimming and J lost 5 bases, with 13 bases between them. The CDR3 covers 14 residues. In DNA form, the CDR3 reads TGTGCCAGCAGCTTCGAGAGAGGATTGTATGGCTACACCTTC. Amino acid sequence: CASSFERGLYGYTF.

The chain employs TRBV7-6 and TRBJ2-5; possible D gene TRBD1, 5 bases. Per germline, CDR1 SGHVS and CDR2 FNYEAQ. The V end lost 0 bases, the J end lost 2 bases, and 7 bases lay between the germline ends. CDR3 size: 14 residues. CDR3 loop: CASSLAYRQETQYF. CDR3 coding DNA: TGTGCCAGCAGCTTAGCGTACAGGCAAGAGACCCAGTACTTC.

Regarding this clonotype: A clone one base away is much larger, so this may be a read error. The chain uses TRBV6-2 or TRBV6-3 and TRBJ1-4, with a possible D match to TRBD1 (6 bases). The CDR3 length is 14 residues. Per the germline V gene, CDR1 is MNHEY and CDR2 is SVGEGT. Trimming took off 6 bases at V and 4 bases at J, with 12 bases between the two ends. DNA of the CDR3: TGTGCCAGCAGGGGGGCAGGGAATAATGAAAAACTGTTTTTT. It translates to CASRGAGNNEKLFF.

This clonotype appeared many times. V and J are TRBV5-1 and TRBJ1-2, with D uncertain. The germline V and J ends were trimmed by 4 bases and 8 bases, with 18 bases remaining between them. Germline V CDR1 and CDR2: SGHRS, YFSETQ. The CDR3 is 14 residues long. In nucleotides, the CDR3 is TGCGCCAGCAGCCCCGACGGATCGTCTCGCGGCTACACCTTC. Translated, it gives CASSPDGSSRGYTF.

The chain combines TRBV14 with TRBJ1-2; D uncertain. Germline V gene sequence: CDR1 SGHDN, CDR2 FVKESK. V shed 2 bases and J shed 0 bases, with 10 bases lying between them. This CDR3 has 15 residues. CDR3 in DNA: TGTGCCAGCAGCCAATCGACAACAGCTAACTATGGCTACACCTTC. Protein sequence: CASSQSTTANYGYTF.

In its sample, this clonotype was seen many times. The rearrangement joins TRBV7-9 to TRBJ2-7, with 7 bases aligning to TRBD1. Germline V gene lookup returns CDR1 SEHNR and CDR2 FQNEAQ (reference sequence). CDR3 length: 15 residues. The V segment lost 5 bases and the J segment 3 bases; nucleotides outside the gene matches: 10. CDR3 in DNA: TGTGCCAGCAGCCATAGTCGGACAGGCTACTACGAGCAGTACTTC. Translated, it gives CASSHSRTGYYEQYF.

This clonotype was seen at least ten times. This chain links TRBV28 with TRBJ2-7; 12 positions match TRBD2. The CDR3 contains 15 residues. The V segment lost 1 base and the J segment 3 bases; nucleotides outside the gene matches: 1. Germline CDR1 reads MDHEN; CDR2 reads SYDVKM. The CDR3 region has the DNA TGTGCCAGCAGTTTATCGGGACTAGCGGGCTACGAGCAGTACTTC. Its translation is CASSLSGLAGYEQYF.

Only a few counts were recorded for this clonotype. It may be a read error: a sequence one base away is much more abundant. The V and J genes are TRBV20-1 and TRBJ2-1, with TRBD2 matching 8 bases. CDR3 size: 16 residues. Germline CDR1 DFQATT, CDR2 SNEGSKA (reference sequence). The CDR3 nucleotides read TGCAGTGCTCGTATGACAGCGGGAGCCTCCTGCAATGAGCAGTTCTTC. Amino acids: CSARMTAGASCNEQFF.

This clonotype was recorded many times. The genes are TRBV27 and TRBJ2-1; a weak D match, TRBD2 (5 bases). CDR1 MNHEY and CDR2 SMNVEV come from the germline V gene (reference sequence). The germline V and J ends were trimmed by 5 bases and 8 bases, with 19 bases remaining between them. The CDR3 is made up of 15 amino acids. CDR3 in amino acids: CASSLKHTRVDEQFF. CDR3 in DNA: TGTGCCAGCAGTCTCAAACATACTAGGGTTGATGAGCAGTTCTTC.

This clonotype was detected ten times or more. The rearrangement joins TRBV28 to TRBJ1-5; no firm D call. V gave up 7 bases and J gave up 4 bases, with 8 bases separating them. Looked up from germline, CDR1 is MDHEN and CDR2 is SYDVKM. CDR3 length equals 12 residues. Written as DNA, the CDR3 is TGTGCCAGCAACCCCCTGAATCAGCCCCAGCATTTT. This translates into CASNPLNQPQHF.

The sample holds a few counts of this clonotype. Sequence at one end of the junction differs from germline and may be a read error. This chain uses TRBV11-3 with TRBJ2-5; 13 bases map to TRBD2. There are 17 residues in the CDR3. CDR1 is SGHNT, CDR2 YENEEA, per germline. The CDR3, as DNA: TGTGCCAGCAGCTTAGGGGGACTAGCGGGAAACCAAGGGACCCAGTACTTC. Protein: CASSLGGLAGNQGTQYF.